A single sample gave rise to the 6 T cell receptor beta chains below, sequenced in a study of early T cells in non-severe SARS-CoV-2 infection. TCRdb independently ran MiXCR on the 5' RACE reads; one entry per CDR3 protein. This sample yields about 110,000 distinct CDR3 sequences, of which over 8.5% are seen a single time; 6.5% to 8% belongs to the top ten. Sequences were obtained from whole blood. The source is an adult who was a healthcare worker with PCR-confirmed SARS-CoV-2 infection or an uninfected control (not recorded which).

This clonotype has just a few counts. The chain joins TRBV5-5 to TRBJ1-1; unclear D gene. V was cut by 1 base and J by 0 bases, with 10 bases left in between. The CDR3 is 15 amino acids. Looked up from germline, CDR1 is SGHKS and CDR2 is YYEKEE (reference sequence). CDR3 in amino acids: CASSLKVDVNTEAFF. The CDR3 nucleotides read TGTGCCAGCAGCTTGAAAGTCGACGTGAACACTGAAGCTTTCTTT.

This clonotype was seen more than once but under ten times. The CDR3 does not close with the conserved phenylalanine or tryptophan, likely indicating a read error. It is unclear where the CDR3 begins or ends on the DNA, so no DNA is shown, and the CDR3 is as TCRdb lists it. The chain joins TRBV21-1 to TRBJ1-3. TRBV21-1 is an annotated pseudogene. Both ends counted, the CDR3 spans 8 residues. The CDR3 region is CASSKVSV.

This clonotype was recorded a few times. The rearrangement links TRBV10-2 to TRBJ2-7; possible D gene TRBD1, 6 bases. Looked up from germline, CDR1 is WSHSY and CDR2 is SAAADI. Trimming took 7 bases from V and 3 from J, leaving 7 bases between them. This CDR3 has 11 amino acids. This CDR3 is CASTQGYEQYF. CDR3 bases: TGCGCCAGCACACAGGGCTACGAGCAGTACTTC.

This clonotype was picked up a small number of times. The V gene is TRBV5-1, the J gene TRBJ2-7; no clear D. Germline CDR1 reads SGHRS; CDR2 reads YFSETQ. The CDR3 is made up of 12 amino acids. V shed 1 base and J shed 3 bases, with 5 bases lying between them. The CDR3 loop is CASSLTHYEQYF. The CDR3 nucleotides read TGCGCCAGCAGCTTGACCCACTACGAGCAGTACTTC.

This clonotype showed up just a few times. The CDR3 DNA reads as TGTGCCAGCAGCGCCGGGGATGAGCAGTTCTTC. As protein: CASSAGDEQFF. The chain couples TRBV9 to TRBJ2-1; a possible D gene is TRBD2 (5 bases). Germline assignment: CDR1 SGDLS and CDR2 YYNGEE. This CDR3 has 11 residues. V dropped 3 bases and J dropped 8 bases, with 6 bases sitting between them.

This clonotype was picked up a small number of times. V gene TRBV28 combines with J gene TRBJ2-5, with TRBD2 matching over 7 bases. Unmatched junction bases numbered 10, after V lost 5 bases and J lost 4 bases. Germline CDR1 MDHEN, CDR2 SYDVKM. CDR3 length: 15 amino acids. The CDR3 reads CASSERLADRETQYF. CDR3 nucleotides: TGTGCCAGCAGTGAGAGACTAGCAGATCGAGAGACCCAGTACTTC.